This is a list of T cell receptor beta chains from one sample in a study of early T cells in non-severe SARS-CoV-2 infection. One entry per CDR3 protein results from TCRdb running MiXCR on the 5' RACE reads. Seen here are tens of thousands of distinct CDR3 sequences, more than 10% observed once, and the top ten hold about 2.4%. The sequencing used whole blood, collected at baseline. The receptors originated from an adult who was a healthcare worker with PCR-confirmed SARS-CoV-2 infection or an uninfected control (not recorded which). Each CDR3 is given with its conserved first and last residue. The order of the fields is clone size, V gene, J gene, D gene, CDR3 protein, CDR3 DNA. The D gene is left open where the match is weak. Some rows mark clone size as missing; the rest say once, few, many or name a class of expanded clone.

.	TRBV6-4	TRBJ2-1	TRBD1	CASSQRTGGVTSNEQFF	TGTGCCAGCAGCCAGAGGACAGGGGGAGTCACGAGCAATGAGCAGTTCTTC
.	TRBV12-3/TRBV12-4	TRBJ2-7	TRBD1	CASRPQQGHYEQYF	TGTGCCAGCAGGCCCCAACAGGGGCACTACGAGCAGTACTTC
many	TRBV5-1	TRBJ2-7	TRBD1	CASSRGQGFEQYF	TGCGCCAGCAGCCGAGGACAGGGCTTCGAGCAGTACTTC
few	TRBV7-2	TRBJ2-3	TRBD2	CASSPRMKRGYTDTQYF	TGTGCCAGCAGCCCACGGATGAAGCGGGGCTACACAGATACGCAGTATTTT
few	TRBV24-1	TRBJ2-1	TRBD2	CATSDPARLAGTYNEQFF	TGTGCCACCAGTGATCCGGCCCGACTAGCGGGAACCTACAATGAGCAGTTCTTC
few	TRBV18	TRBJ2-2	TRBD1	CASSPSQGVTGELFF	TGTGCCAGCTCACCAAGTCAGGGGGTCACCGGGGAGCTGTTTTTT
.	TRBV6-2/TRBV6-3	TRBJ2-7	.	CASATEPYEQYF	TGTGCCAGCGCGACAGAGCCCTACGAGCAGTACTTC
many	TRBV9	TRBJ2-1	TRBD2	CASSPSEGLGYNEQFF	TGTGCCAGCAGCCCGTCCGAGGGACTAGGGTACAATGAGCAGTTCTTC
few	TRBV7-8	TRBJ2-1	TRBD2	CASSLVLAALYNEQFF	TGTGCCAGCAGCTTAGTGCTAGCGGCATTATACAATGAGCAGTTCTTC
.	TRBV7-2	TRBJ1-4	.	CASSLQGRPNEKLFF	TGTGCCAGCAGCTTACAGGGGAGACCTAATGAAAAACTGTTTTTT
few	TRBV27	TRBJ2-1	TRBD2	CASAKPGLAGYNEQFF	TGTGCCAGCGCGAAACCCGGACTAGCGGGATACAATGAGCAGTTCTTC
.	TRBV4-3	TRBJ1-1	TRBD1	CASSPGTAAMNTEAFF	TGCGCCAGCAGCCCTGGGACAGCAGCCATGAACACTGAAGCTTTCTTT
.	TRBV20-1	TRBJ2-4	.	CSARDLWGLAKNIQYF	TGCAGTGCTAGAGATCTCTGGGGACTAGCCAAAAACATTCAGTACTTC
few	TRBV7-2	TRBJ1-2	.	CASSPPSRTAQVYGYTF	TGTGCCAGCAGCCCTCCTAGCCGGACAGCGCAGGTCTATGGCTACACCTTC
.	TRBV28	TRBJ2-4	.	CASSLGEAAAKNIQYF	TGTGCCAGCAGTTTAGGGGAAGCGGCCGCCAAAAACATTCAGTACTTC
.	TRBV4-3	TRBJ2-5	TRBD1	CASSRGQGGLETQYF	TGCGCCAGCAGCCGCGGACAGGGTGGTTTGGAGACCCAGTACTTC
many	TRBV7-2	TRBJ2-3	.	CASSLVASMADTQYF	TGTGCCAGCAGCTTAGTCGCTAGCATGGCAGATACGCAGTATTTT
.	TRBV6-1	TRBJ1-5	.	CASSDQLTNQPQHF	TGTGCCAGCAGTGACCAGTTAACAAATCAGCCCCAGCATTTT
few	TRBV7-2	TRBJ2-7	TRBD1	CASSPLTGGHEQYF	TGTGCCAGCAGCCCGCTGACAGGGGGCCACGAGCAGTACTTC
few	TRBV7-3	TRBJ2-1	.	CASSRQGLHEQFF	TGTGCCAGCAGCCGCCAGGGGTTGCATGAGCAGTTCTTC
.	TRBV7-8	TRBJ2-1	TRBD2	CASSLATSGRVRRREQFF	TGTGCCAGCAGCTTAGCGACTAGCGGGAGGGTGCGCAGAAGGGAGCAGTTCTTC
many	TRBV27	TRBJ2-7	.	CASSFGRGGSYEQYF	TGTGCCAGCAGTTTTGGCAGGGGAGGGAGCTACGAGCAGTACTTC
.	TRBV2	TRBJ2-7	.	CASSVRVEQYF	TGTGCCAGCAGTGTGAGGGTCGAGCAGTACTTC
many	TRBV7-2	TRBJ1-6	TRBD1	CASSLVRDSASPLHF	TGTGCCAGCAGCTTAGTACGGGACAGTGCCTCACCCCTCCACTTT
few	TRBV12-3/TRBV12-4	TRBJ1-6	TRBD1	CASSLPGQRNSPLHF	TGTGCCAGCAGTCTGCCGGGACAGAGAAATTCACCCCTCCACTTT
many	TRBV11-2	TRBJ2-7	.	CASSLGLARYEQYF	TGTGCCAGCAGCTTAGGGCTAGCGAGGTACGAGCAGTACTTC
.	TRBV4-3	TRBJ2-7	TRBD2	CASSRGPSGFHYEQYF	TGCGCCAGCAGCCGCGGTCCTAGCGGTTTTCACTACGAGCAGTACTTC
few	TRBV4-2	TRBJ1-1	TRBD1	CASSHEPPGQGATEAFF	TGTGCCAGCAGCCATGAACCCCCGGGACAGGGGGCGACCGAAGCTTTCTTT